The 16 T cell receptor beta chains below all came from one sample that was sequenced in a study of blood T cells in healthy people across ages. For the second PCR, which ran for about 6 to 11 cycles, a sample-barcoded 5' primer and a J-beta primer mix were used. TCRdb fed the 5' RACE reads into MiXCR, producing one record per CDR3 protein. The data show approximately 850,000 distinct CDR3 sequences, 40% to 50% seen once. The sequencing sample was made of blood. The receptors stem from a man aged 55 to 70 in good health.

This clonotype appeared a few times. The rearrangement joins TRBV11-1 to TRBJ2-1; no clear D. The V gene's germline CDR1 is SGHAT and CDR2 FQDESV (reference sequence). V lost 1 base and J 6 bases, leaving 13 bases between the germline ends. CDR3 length: 15 amino acids. CDR3: CASSLGFSSVNEQFF. In nucleotides, the CDR3 is TGTGCCAGCAGCTTAGGATTTTCTTCCGTCAATGAGCAGTTCTTC. Based on the CDR3 plus reference TRBV11-1 and TRBJ2-1, the full variable domain is EAEVAQSPRYKITEKSQAVAFWCDPISGHATLYWYRQILGQGPELLVQFQDESVVDDSQLPKDRFSAERLKGVDSTLKIQPAELGDSAMYLCASSLGFSSVNEQFFGPGTRLTVL.

The rearrangement joins TRBV20-1 to TRBJ1-1; 9 nucleotides line up with TRBD1. Germline CDR1 reads DFQATT; CDR2 reads SNEGSKA (reference sequence). The CDR3 totals 16 residues. After removal of 3 bases from V and 1 base from J, the junction contained 9 bases not matched to a gene. The CDR3 nucleotides are TGCAGTGCTAGGACGTCGGGGACAGGGCCGAACACTGAAGCTTTCTTT. Residues: CSARTSGTGPNTEAFF.

Points on this clonotype: The junction does not match germline at one end; this may be a read error. The rearrangement links TRBV9 to TRBJ2-3; either TRBD1 or TRBD2 may supply D (6 bases each). CDR3 size: 14 residues. CDR1 SGDLS and CDR2 YYNGEE come from the germline V gene. The chain's CDR3 is CVSSAGTSGDTQYF. CDR3 nucleotide sequence: TGTGTCAGCAGCGCGGGGACAAGTGGAGATACGCAGTATTTT.

This clonotype was recorded only once. The gene calls are TRBV13 and TRBJ1-2; D not resolved. In germline, CDR1 is PRHDT, CDR2 FYEKMQ (reference sequence). V was cut by 5 bases and J by 8 bases, with 18 bases left in between. This CDR3 comprises 14 residues. CDR3 nucleotide sequence: TGTGCCAGCAGCCTACGTTCGGCTCGGGGAGGCTACACCTTC. Protein: CASSLRSARGGYTF.

The chain links TRBV6-5 to TRBJ2-7, with 10 bases lining up with TRBD1. The V gene end was trimmed by 6 bases and the J gene end by 3 bases; junction bases not matched to a gene: 5. Germline loops: CDR1 MNHEY, CDR2 SVGAGI. The CDR3 spans 14 residues. CDR3 sequence: CASRSTGGRYEQYF. DNA for the CDR3: TGTGCCAGCAGATCGACAGGGGGCCGCTACGAGCAGTACTTC.

The rearrangement links TRBV6-5 to TRBJ1-2; D gene unclear. CDR1 MNHEY and CDR2 SVGAGI come from the germline V gene. V lost 6 bases and J lost 6, with 8 bases in between. The CDR3 length is 11 residues. The CDR3 loop is CASRDADGYTF. The CDR3 DNA sequence: TGTGCCAGCAGGGATGCGGATGGCTACACCTTC.

This clonotype was observed many times. This chain uses TRBV20-1 with TRBJ2-7, with D perhaps matching TRBD1 or TRBD2 (6 bases each). The CDR3 runs to 16 residues. Trimming pared 0 bases from V and 4 bases from J, leaving 19 bases between. CDR1 is DFQATT, CDR2 SNEGSKA, per germline (reference sequence). The CDR3 region is CSARDLYRGQFYEQYF. Written as DNA, the CDR3 is TGCAGTGCTAGAGATCTCTACCGGGGGCAATTTTACGAGCAGTACTTC.

The rearrangement links TRBV20-1 to TRBJ2-2; possibly TRBD2 for D (7 bases). The CDR3 has 17 residues. V lost 0 bases and J 2 bases, leaving 16 bases between the germline ends. CDR1 DFQATT and CDR2 SNEGSKA come from the germline V gene (reference sequence). CDR3 bases: TGCAGTGCTAGAGATTCGGCGGGGGACATAAACACCGGGGAGCTGTTTTTT. It encodes CSARDSAGDINTGELFF.

This clonotype showed up just a few times. DNA for the CDR3: TGTGCCAGCAGCGAGGGGGAAGCAGGGACAGATACGCAGTATTTT. Its translation: CASSEGEAGTDTQYF. The V call is TRBV9, the J call TRBJ2-3; D may be TRBD1 (6 bases). V lost 3 bases, J lost 3 bases, and 14 bases lay in between. The CDR3 extends over 15 amino acids. Per germline, CDR1 SGDLS and CDR2 YYNGEE.

In its sample, this clonotype was seen a few times. V and J are TRBV6-6 and TRBJ1-2; a possible D gene is TRBD1 (6 bases). The CDR3 length is 15 residues. V was clipped by 6 bases and J by 1 base, with 15 bases between them. Germline V gives CDR1 MNHNY, CDR2 SVGAGI (reference sequence). CDR3 coding DNA: TGTGCCAGCAGCCTGACAGGTTTTAGTAACTATGGCTACACCTTC. Amino acids: CASSLTGFSNYGYTF.

V usage is TRBV4-3 and J usage is TRBJ2-7; D may be TRBD1 (6 bases). Trimming left V 1 base short and J 2 bases short, with 21 bases between. The CDR3 runs to 18 residues. Germline loops: CDR1 LGHNA, CDR2 YSLEER. The CDR3 coding sequence is TGCGCCAGCAGCCAAGGAACTCAATCCGGGACACCACCCTACGAGCAGTACTTC. It specifies CASSQGTQSGTPPYEQYF.

This clonotype was detected only a few times. This chain uses TRBV10-3 with TRBJ2-6; weak D call: TRBD2 (6 bases). Germline-derived CDR1 and CDR2 are ENHRY and SYGVKD. V dropped 1 base and J dropped 0 bases, with 7 bases sitting between them. This CDR3 spans 16 amino acids. CDR3 sequence (DNA): TGTGCCATCAGTGAGTTGGAGGGCTCTGGGGCCAACGTCCTGACTTTC. This encodes CAISELEGSGANVLTF.

This clonotype was seen more than once but under ten times. This chain joins TRBV12-3 or TRBV12-4 and TRBJ2-7, with D possibly TRBD1 on 6 matching bases. This CDR3 is built from 14 residues. V was clipped by 1 base and J by 4 bases, with 11 bases between them. CDR3 residues: CASSLGRGNYEQYF. The CDR3, as DNA: TGTGCCAGCAGTTTAGGCAGGGGAAATTACGAGCAGTACTTC.

This clonotype has a handful of counts. The gene calls are TRBV20-1 and TRBJ2-7, with a possible D match to TRBD1 (5 bases). Germline assignment: CDR1 DFQATT and CDR2 SNEGSKA (reference sequence). V shed 6 bases and J shed 0 bases, with 12 bases lying between them. The CDR3 consists of 13 residues. The CDR3 DNA sequence: TGCAGTGCCTCCGACAGCCTCTCCTACGAGCAGTACTTC. Translating it yields CSASDSLSYEQYF.

For this clonotype: A read error may produce the germline difference seen at one junction end. In DNA form, the CDR3 reads TGTGTCAGCAGCCCGTCCCCATACAGGGCCCCCTACGAGCAGTACTTC. Its protein is CVSSPSPYRAPYEQYF. The chain couples TRBV3-1 to TRBJ2-7, with D maybe TRBD1 (6 bases). The CDR3 totals 16 residues. Germline V gives CDR1 LGHDT, CDR2 YNNKEL (reference sequence).

The CDR3 coding sequence is TGTGCCAGCTTCAAGAGCGGGGCCTCCTCCTACGAGCAGTACTTC. It specifies CASFKSGASSYEQYF. The chain links TRBV27 to TRBJ2-7; 7 bases align to TRBD2. This CDR3 region has 15 residues. Germline assignment: CDR1 MNHEY and CDR2 SMNVEV (reference sequence). J lost 0 bases, V lost 8 bases, and 10 bases had no gene match.